Listed below are T cell receptor beta chains from one sample, sequenced in a study of blood T cell repertoires in COVID-19. Clones were read by immunoSEQ multiplex PCR, and TCRdb kept only the in-frame ones, dropping some. The table records approximately 70,000 clones, around 83% of them present only once. Sequencing input: peripheral blood. These receptors all stem from a woman of 80 years or more with active or convalescent COVID-19. Each CDR3 is given with its conserved first and last residue. Each record gives: D gene, V gene, clone size, J gene, CDR3 DNA, CDR3 protein. The D gene is left open where the match is weak. A row's size may be missing; if present it is once, few, many or a size class.

-	TRBV18	-	TRBJ2-7	TGTGCCAGCTCCGCGGCGCAAAGGAACGAGCAGTACTTC	CASSAAQRNEQYF
TRBD1	TRBV27	-	TRBJ1-3	TGTGCCAGCAGTTTATATGGACAGGGTGGAAACACCATATATTTT	CASSLYGQGGNTIYF
TRBD1	TRBV6-6	once	TRBJ1-1	TGTGCCAGCACCAAGGGGACAGACCAAGCTTTCTTT	CASTKGTDQAFF
-	TRBV11-2	once	TRBJ1-4	TGTGCCAGCAGCTTAGACAGGGTCCATGAAAAACTGTTTTTT	CASSLDRVHEKLFF
TRBD1	TRBV19	few	TRBJ1-1	TGTGCCAGTAAAGGACAGGGAAACACTGAAGCTTTCTTT	CASKGQGNTEAFF
TRBD1	TRBV7-2	-	TRBJ2-4	TGTGCCAGCAGCTTAGTAGGGACAGACATTCAGTACTTC	CASSLVGTDIQYF
-	TRBV3-1/TRBV3-2	-	TRBJ2-3	TGTGCCAGCAGCCAAGCTAGTGCAGGGGCCAGCACAGATACGCAGTATTTT	CASSQASAGASTDTQYF
TRBD1	TRBV5-1	-	TRBJ1-4	TGCGCCAGCAGCCCCCAAACGGTCGGACAGGGAAATGAAAAACTGTTTTTT	CASSPQTVGQGNEKLFF
-	TRBV19	-	TRBJ2-4	TGTGCCAGTAGTAATGGAGAAGGAGGGTTAAACATTCAGTACTTC	CASSNGEGGLNIQYF
TRBD1	TRBV19	-	TRBJ2-7	TGTGCCAGTAGAGGGGGACAGGGGACAGCGCAGTACTTC	CASRGGQGTAQYF
-	TRBV9	once	TRBJ1-4	TGTGCCAGCCCCCGTTATTCCTGTGAAAAACTGTTTTTT	CASPRYSCEKLFF
-	TRBV28	-	TRBJ1-5	TGTGCCAGCAGCTCAGTCCGAGACAGCACCCCAAGGGTCGCGGGCAATCAGCCCCAGCATTTT	CASSSVRDSTPRVAGNQPQHF
TRBD1	TRBV6-4	-	TRBJ2-3	TGTGCCAGCAGGCAAACAGGGGACAGGGTGACAGATACGCAGTATTTT	CASRQTGDRVTDTQYF
-	TRBV18	-	TRBJ1-1	TGTGCCAGCTCGTTGACTGTAATGAACACTGAAGCTTTCTTT	CASSLTVMNTEAFF
TRBD2	TRBV4-3	-	TRBJ2-3	TGCGCCAGCAGCTCTCAGACTAGCGGGGGCCTTTTCACAGATACGCAGTATTTT	CASSSQTSGGLFTDTQYF
-	TRBV11-3	-	TRBJ2-1	TGTGCCAGCAGCCCCTACAGGAACAATGAGCAGTTCTTC	CASSPYRNNEQFF
TRBD2	TRBV3-1/TRBV3-2	-	TRBJ2-1	TGTGCCAGCAGCGGGACTAGCGGGGTTAGCTCCTACAATGAGCAGTTCTTC	CASSGTSGVSSYNEQFF
-	TRBV20-1	once	TRBJ1-5	TGCAGTGCTAGTAACCCGGCAGGTGGTCAGCCCCAGCATTTT	CSASNPAGGQPQHF
-	TRBV5-4	-	TRBJ2-3	TGTGCCAGCAGCTTGCCCCCCCCGCTAGTCGCAGATACGCAGTATTTT	CASSLPPPLVADTQYF
-	TRBV5-1	-	TRBJ1-2	TGCGCCAGCGGCCTCCCCCGGGACACTGTTTACTATGGCTACACCTTC	CASGLPRDTVYYGYTF
-	TRBV4-2	-	TRBJ1-5	TGTGCCAGCAGCCAAGCGGGAGCTACTGGCAATCAGCCCCAGCATTTT	CASSQAGATGNQPQHF
TRBD1	TRBV19	-	TRBJ1-2	TGTGCCAGTAGTCCATGGGGACAGGGAACTAACTATGGCTACACCTTC	CASSPWGQGTNYGYTF
-	TRBV30	-	TRBJ1-2	TGTGCCTGGACTCCCCTAGACAGACCGTATGGCTACACCTTC	CAWTPLDRPYGYTF
TRBD2	TRBV27	-	TRBJ2-5	TGTGCCAGCAGTTTCTCTATCCGGGACATAGCGGGGGGCTTCCAAGAGACCCAGTACTTC	CASSFSIRDIAGGFQETQYF
-	TRBV30	-	TRBJ2-7	TGTGCCTGGAATACAGGGAACTACGAGCAGTACTTC	CAWNTGNYEQYF
-	TRBV28	once	TRBJ1-6	TGTGCCAGCAGCCAACCTAGCAGGGGTCGGTCACCCCTCCACTTT	CASSQPSRGRSPLHF
TRBD2	TRBV13	-	TRBJ2-5	TGTGCCAGCAGCCAAACTAGCGGTCCTTCGGAAGAGACCCAGTACTTC	CASSQTSGPSEETQYF
TRBD2	TRBV7-7	-	TRBJ2-2	TGTGCTAGCAGTCCTCTTAGCGGGGGAAACACCGGGGAGCTGTTTTTT	CASSPLSGGNTGELFF
-	TRBV11-3	-	TRBJ2-2	TGTGCCAGCAGCAACTCCTTTACGGGACACAACACCGGGGAGCTGTTTTTT	CASSNSFTGHNTGELFF
-	TRBV9	-	TRBJ2-1	TGTGCCAGCAGCGTAGTGGCGGAGCCGACCTACAATGAGCAGTTCTTC	CASSVVAEPTYNEQFF
-	TRBV18	-	TRBJ1-1	TGTGCCAGCTCCCCTGACACGGCGAACACTGAAGCTTTCTTT	CASSPDTANTEAFF
-	TRBV5-1	-	TRBJ2-7	TGCGCCAGCAGCCCTGACACGAGCTCCTACGAGCAGTACTTC	CASSPDTSSYEQYF
TRBD2	TRBV27	-	TRBJ2-5	TGTGCCAGCAGCTTGAGCGGGGCTGGCCGGGAGACCCAGTACTTC	CASSLSGAGRETQYF
-	TRBV5-6	-	TRBJ2-7	TGTGCCAGCAGCTTGGGGCCTGCCTACGAGCAGTACTTC	CASSLGPAYEQYF
TRBD1	TRBV3-1/TRBV3-2	-	TRBJ1-4	TGTGCCAGCAGCGCTAGGACAGGGTTAGAAAAACTGTTTTTT	CASSARTGLEKLFF
TRBD2	TRBV7-2	-	TRBJ2-1	TGTGCCAGCAGCTTAGAAGCGGGGGGGCGTGGCAATGAGCAGTTCTTC	CASSLEAGGRGNEQFF
-	TRBV9	-	TRBJ1-3	TGTGCCAGCAGCGTCTTCAGGGACTCTGGAAACACCATATATTTT	CASSVFRDSGNTIYF
-	TRBV6-6	-	TRBJ2-7	TGTGCCAGCAGGCCGACAGGCATGGTATCCTACGAGCAGTACTTC	CASRPTGMVSYEQYF
-	TRBV5-4	-	TRBJ2-2	TGTGCCAGCAGCTCGGGACAAGGGCTCACCGGGGAGCTGTTTTTT	CASSSGQGLTGELFF
-	TRBV6-5	-	TRBJ1-1	TGTGCCAGCAGCACCAGTTTTACGAACACTGAAGCTTTCTTT	CASSTSFTNTEAFF
-	TRBV6-2/TRBV6-3	-	TRBJ2-7	TGTGCCAGCAGTCCCTACTACAGGGCCCACGAGCAGTACTTC	CASSPYYRAHEQYF
-	TRBV9	-	TRBJ2-2	TGTGCCAGCAGCCAGACAGGCACCGGGGAGCTGTTTTTT	CASSQTGTGELFF
-	TRBV10-1	-	TRBJ2-4	TGCGCCAGCAGTCCCAGGGGCAAAAACATTCAGTACTTC	CASSPRGKNIQYF
TRBD1	TRBV10-3	-	TRBJ2-7	TGTGCCCCCAGGGGGTACGAGCAGTACTTC	CAPRGYEQYF
-	TRBV7-2	once	TRBJ1-5	TGTGCCAGCAGCTCCCGAAGAGACAGTAATCAGCCCCAGCATTTT	CASSSRRDSNQPQHF
-	TRBV5-6	-	TRBJ2-7	TGTGCCAGCAGCTTGGGGTCAGGGGGGACCTACGAGCAGTACTTC	CASSLGSGGTYEQYF
TRBD2	TRBV6-6	-	TRBJ2-1	TGTGCCAGCAGGTACGGGACTAGCGGAAACTATGAGCAGTTCTTC	CASRYGTSGNYEQFF
-	TRBV27	-	TRBJ1-4	TGTGCCAGCAGTCCGGACAGACCTAATGAAAAACTGTTTTTT	CASSPDRPNEKLFF